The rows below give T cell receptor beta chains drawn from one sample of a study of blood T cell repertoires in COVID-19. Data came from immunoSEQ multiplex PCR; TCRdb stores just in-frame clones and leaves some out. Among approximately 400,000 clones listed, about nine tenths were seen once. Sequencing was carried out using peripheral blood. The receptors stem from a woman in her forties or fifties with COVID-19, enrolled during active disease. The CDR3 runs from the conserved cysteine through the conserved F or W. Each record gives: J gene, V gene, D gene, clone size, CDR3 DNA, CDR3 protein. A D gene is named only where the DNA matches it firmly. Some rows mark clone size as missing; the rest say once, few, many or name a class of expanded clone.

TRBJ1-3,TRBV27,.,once,TGTGCCAGCCAGGGGTCGATGTCTGGAAACACCATATATTTT,CASQGSMSGNTIYF
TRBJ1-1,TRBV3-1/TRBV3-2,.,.,TGTGCCAGCAGCCCGCAGACTTCGGTGAACACTGAAGCTTTCTTT,CASSPQTSVNTEAFF
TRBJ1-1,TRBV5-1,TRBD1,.,TGCGCCAGCAGCTTCTCTGTGGGACAGGGGGACACTGAAGCTTTCTTT,CASSFSVGQGDTEAFF
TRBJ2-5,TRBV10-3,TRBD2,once,TGTGCCATCAGTGAGCTAGCGGGACAAGAGACCCAGTACTTC,CAISELAGQETQYF
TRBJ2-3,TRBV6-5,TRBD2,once,TGTGCCAGCAGTCGAGGCTCTAGCGGCCCAGATACGCAGTATTTT,CASSRGSSGPDTQYF
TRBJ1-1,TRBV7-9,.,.,TGTGCCAGCAGCCGGGAGCCGAACACTGAAGCTTTCTTT,CASSREPNTEAFF
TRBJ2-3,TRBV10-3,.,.,TGTGCCATCAGTGGTGGGTTAGCGGCAGATACGCAGTATTTT,CAISGGLAADTQYF
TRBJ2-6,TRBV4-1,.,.,TGCGCCAGCAGCCAAGCCCCTAGAGACCGCTCTGGGGCCAACGTCCTGACTTTC,CASSQAPRDRSGANVLTF
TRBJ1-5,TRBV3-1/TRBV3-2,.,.,TGTGCCAGCAGCCAAGATCTTGTGGGGGCGGGCAATCAGCCCCAGCATTTT,CASSQDLVGAGNQPQHF
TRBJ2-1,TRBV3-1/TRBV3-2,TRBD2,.,TGTGCCAGCAGCCAGACTAGCGGGGTCCGAACCTACAATGAGCAGTTCTTC,CASSQTSGVRTYNEQFF
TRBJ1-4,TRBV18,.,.,TGTGCCAGCTCACCCCAGGCAACTAATGAAAAACTGTTTTTT,CASSPQATNEKLFF
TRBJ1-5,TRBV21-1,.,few,TGTGCCAGCAGCAAAGGGGGACAGGGTAGGCAGCCCCAGCATTTT,CASSKGGQGRQPQHF
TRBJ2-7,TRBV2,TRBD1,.,TGTGCCATCACAGGATCCGGGACAGATCCTTACGAGCAGTACTTC,CAITGSGTDPYEQYF
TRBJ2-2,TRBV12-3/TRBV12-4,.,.,TGTGCCAGCAGTTTAAGGGGAACCGGGGAGCTGTTTTTT,CASSLRGTGELFF
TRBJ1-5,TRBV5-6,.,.,TGTGCCAGCAGCTTTTATTATAGCAATCAGCCCCAGCATTTT,CASSFYYSNQPQHF
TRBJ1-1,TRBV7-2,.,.,TGTGCCAGCAGCTTCGGGGGTGGCACTGAAGCTTTCTTT,CASSFGGGTEAFF
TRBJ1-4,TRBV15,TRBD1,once,TGTGCCACCAGCCTCGACAGGGACAGTTTAACTAATGAAAAACTGTTTTTT,CATSLDRDSLTNEKLFF
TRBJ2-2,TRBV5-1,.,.,TGCGCCAGCAGCTTGGTAATTATATCGGGATTCGGCGGGGAGCTGTTTTTT,CASSLVIISGFGGELFF
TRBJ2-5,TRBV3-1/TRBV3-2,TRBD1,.,TGTGCCAGCAGCCACGACCCTCGACAGGGAAATAACCAAGAGACCCAGTACTTC,CASSHDPRQGNNQETQYF
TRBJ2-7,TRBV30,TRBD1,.,TGTGCCTGGAGTGTACTGGGACAGGGTTTCGTCGAGCAGTACTTC,CAWSVLGQGFVEQYF
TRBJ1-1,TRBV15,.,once,TGTGCCACCAGCAGGTTTGGAGGGGTGAACACTGAAGCTTTCTTT,CATSRFGGVNTEAFF
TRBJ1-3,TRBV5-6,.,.,TGTGCCAGCAGCTTTAGGAGAAGAACTGGAAACACCATATATTTT,CASSFRRRTGNTIYF
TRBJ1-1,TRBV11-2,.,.,TGTGCCAGCAGTCGTACTCGGAGCACTGAAGCTTTCTTT,CASSRTRSTEAFF
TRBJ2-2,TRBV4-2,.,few,TGTGCCAGCAGCCAAGACGGCGGTTCGAGCACCGGGGAGCTGTTTTTT,CASSQDGGSSTGELFF
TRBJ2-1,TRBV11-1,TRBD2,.,TGTGCCAGCAGCTCGGCCGGGGGGGCTCCCTACAATGAGCAGTTCTTC,CASSSAGGAPYNEQFF
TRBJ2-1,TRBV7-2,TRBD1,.,TGTGCCAGCAGCCAACAGGGGGACCTCAATGAGCAGTTCTTC,CASSQQGDLNEQFF
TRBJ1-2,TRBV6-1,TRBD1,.,TGTGCCAGCAGTGAACGGACAGGGAGGAACTATGGCTACACCTTC,CASSERTGRNYGYTF
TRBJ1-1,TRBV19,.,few,TGTGCCAGTACTAGGGAGGGGAACACTGAAGCTTTCTTT,CASTREGNTEAFF
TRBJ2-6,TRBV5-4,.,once,TGTGCCAGCAGCTTGGGACATTCTTCTGGGGCCAACGTCCTGACTTTC,CASSLGHSSGANVLTF
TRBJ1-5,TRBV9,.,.,TGTGCCAGCAGCGTAGCTGGGGGGGGACAGCCCCAGCATTTT,CASSVAGGGQPQHF
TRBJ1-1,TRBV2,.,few,TGTGCCAGCAGCCTCCAGGGGTGGGACACTGAAGCTTTCTTT,CASSLQGWDTEAFF
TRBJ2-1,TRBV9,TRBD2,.,TGTGCCAGCAGCGCTATAGCGGGGGGAATCAATGAGCAGTTCTTC,CASSAIAGGINEQFF
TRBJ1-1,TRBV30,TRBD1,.,TGTGCCTGGAGTTGGGACAGGATGAACACTGAAGCTTTCTTT,CAWSWDRMNTEAFF
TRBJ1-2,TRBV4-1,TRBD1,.,TGCGCCAGCAGCCCAACGGGGACAGGAGATACCTATGGCTACACCTTC,CASSPTGTGDTYGYTF
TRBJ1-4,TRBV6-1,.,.,TGTGCCAGCAGTGAAGCGCTCGGGGGGCGCAGAGGAGAACTGTTTTTT,CASSEALGGRRGELFF
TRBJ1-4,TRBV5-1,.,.,TGCGCCAGCAGCTTGGAAGGAGTCAGGGGAAATGAAAAACTGTTTTTT,CASSLEGVRGNEKLFF
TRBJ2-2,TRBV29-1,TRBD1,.,TGCAGCGTTTCGGGACAGCCGAGGGCCGGGGAGCTGTTTTTT,CSVSGQPRAGELFF
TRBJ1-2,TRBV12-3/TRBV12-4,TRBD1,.,TGTGCCAGCAGTTGGACAGGCGGTGGCTACACCTTC,CASSWTGGGYTF
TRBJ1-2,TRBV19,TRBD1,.,TGTGCCAGTAGTACAGGGACAGGGAGGGACTATGGCTACACCTTC,CASSTGTGRDYGYTF
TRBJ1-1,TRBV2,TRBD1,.,TGTGCCAGCAGAGCAACTGGGACAGCCCACGAAGCTTTCTTT,CASRATGTAHEAFF
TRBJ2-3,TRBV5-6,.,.,TGTGCCAGCAGCCCCCTGGGGCGGAGCACAGATACGCAGTATTTT,CASSPLGRSTDTQYF
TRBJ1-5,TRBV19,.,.,TGTGCCAGTAGTATACCCACGGGTCAGCCCCAGCATTTT,CASSIPTGQPQHF
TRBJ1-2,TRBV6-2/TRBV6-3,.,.,TGTGCCAGCAGTTACGCGGGTCCGGGCTACACCTTC,CASSYAGPGYTF
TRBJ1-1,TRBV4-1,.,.,TGCGCCAGCAGCCAAGGATCCCGGGATGGCACTGAAGCTTTCTTT,CASSQGSRDGTEAFF
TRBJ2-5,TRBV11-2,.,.,TGTGCCAGCAGCCGGGGGTACCAAGAGACCCAGTACTTC,CASSRGYQETQYF
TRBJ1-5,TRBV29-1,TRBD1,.,TGCAGCGTTGAAGTCACAGGGGAGCCGAATCAGCCCCAGCATTTT,CSVEVTGEPNQPQHF
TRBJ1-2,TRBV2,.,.,TGTGCCAGCAGTGAAGTTCGGGCGGGGAATGGCTACACCTTC,CASSEVRAGNGYTF
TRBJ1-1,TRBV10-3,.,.,TGTGCCATCAGTGGGGTCCCTGCGGACACTGAAGCTTTCTTT,CAISGVPADTEAFF
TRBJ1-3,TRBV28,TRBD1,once,TGTGCCAGCACTGAGCCGTGGGGGACAGGGGGCGCCTCGGGCGGAAACACCATATATTTT,CASTEPWGTGGASGGNTIYF
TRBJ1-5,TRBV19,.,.,TGTGCCAGTAGTGATAGGAGTCATAGCAATCAGCCCCAGCATTTT,CASSDRSHSNQPQHF
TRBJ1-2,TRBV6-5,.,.,TGTGCCAGCAGTTCCAGGACAGTTAACTATGGCTACACCTTC,CASSSRTVNYGYTF
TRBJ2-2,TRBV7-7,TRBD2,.,TGTGCCAGCAGCTTAACTAGCGGGCTCACCGGGGAGCTGTTTTTT,CASSLTSGLTGELFF
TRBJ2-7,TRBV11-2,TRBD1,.,TGTGCCAGCAGCTTAAGGGGACAGACCTACGAGCAGTACTTC,CASSLRGQTYEQYF
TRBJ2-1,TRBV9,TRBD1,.,TGTGCCAGCAGCGTAGTGGGACAGGGGACTGAGCAGTTCTTC,CASSVVGQGTEQFF
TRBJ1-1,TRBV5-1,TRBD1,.,TGCGCCAGCTCCCAAGGGACAGGGGTGAGAGCTGAAGCTTTCTTT,CASSQGTGVRAEAFF
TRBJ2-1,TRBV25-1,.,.,TGTGCCAGCAGTGGGAGAGTCGACGGGGACAATGAGCAGTTCTTC,CASSGRVDGDNEQFF
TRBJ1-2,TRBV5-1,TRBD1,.,TGCGCCAGCAGCTCGGCTCCGGGACAGGGACCTGTCAGTGGTGGCTACACCTTC,CASSSAPGQGPVSGGYTF